Below, 8 T cell receptor beta chains from the same sample are listed, as sequenced in a study of cytomegalovirus exposure and HLA in healthy donors. PCR involved 60 Vbeta and 13 Jbeta primers. This table comes from immunoSEQ multiplex PCR, and its TCRdb copy is limited to in-frame clones, with some not included. The sample table includes some 48,000 clones. Sequencing was performed on PBMCs. The receptor set was obtained from a woman between 40 and 55 years old in good health and CMV-seronegative.

The J gene is TRBJ2-2, the V gene TRBV7-2, with TRBD1 matching over 8 bases. CDR1 and CDR2 (germline): SGHTA, FQGNSA. There are 14 residues in the CDR3. The J segment lost 5 bases and the V segment lost 6 bases, leaving 5 bases of the junction unmatched. The CDR3 reads CASRRQGKTGELFF. CDR3 nucleotide sequence: TGTGCCAGCAGGAGACAGGGGAAGACCGGGGAGCTGTTTTTT.

The V and J genes are TRBV5-1 and TRBJ1-2, with D unresolved. The CDR3 consists of 15 residues. Germline CDR1 SGHRS, CDR2 YFSETQ. V lost 1 base and J lost 0, with 10 bases in between. CDR3 bases: TGCGCCAGCAGCTTGTTTGACACCCCTAACTATGGCTACACCTTC. Amino acids: CASSLFDTPNYGYTF. Complete variable domain (other parts from reference TRBV5-1 and TRBJ1-2): KAGVTQTPRYLIKTRGQQVTLSCSPISGHRSVSWYQQTPGQGLQFLFEYFSETQRNKGNFPGRFSGRQFSNSRSEMNVSTLELGDSALYLCASSLFDTPNYGYTFGSGTRLTVV.

The rearrangement links TRBV5-6 to TRBJ2-1; D is perhaps TRBD2 (6 bases). Germline V gives CDR1 SGHDT, CDR2 YYEEEE. Deletions cut 2 bases from V and 8 bases from J, with 23 bases between. The CDR3 spans 17 residues. The chain's CDR3 is CASSFLPGTHSFHEQFF. CDR3 sequence (DNA): TGTGCCAGCAGCTTCCTTCCCGGGACTCATTCCTTTCATGAGCAGTTCTTC.

V usage is TRBV27 and J usage is TRBJ2-1; 11 bases match TRBD2. Germline V lookup: CDR1 MNHEY, CDR2 SMNVEV (reference sequence). The CDR3 sequence is 15 residues long. The junction had 7 bases not matched to a gene; V was cut back by 3 bases and J by 9 bases. The CDR3 nucleotides read TGTGCCAGCAGTTTGGGGACTAGCGGTGTGGGTGAGCAGTTCTTC. Its protein is CASSLGTSGVGEQFF.

A remark on this clone: An end of the junction does not agree with germline; a read error may underlie this. Other DNA sequences in this sample translate to the same CDR3. This chain joins TRBV4-1 and TRBJ2-7, with 7 bases matching TRBD2. CDR3 size: 13 residues. CDR1 is MGHRA, CDR2 YSYEKL, per germline. The CDR3 sequence is CASSQDLMGGIRF. DNA of the CDR3: TGCGCCAGCAGCCAAGATCTGATGGGGGGGATCCGCTTC.

The chain carries TRBV30 and TRBJ1-1; D gene uncertain. The germline V gene has CDR1 GTSNPN and CDR2 SVGIG (reference sequence). The CDR3 sequence is 13 residues long. The V gene lost 3 bases and the J gene lost 2 bases, with 10 bases spanning the gap. The CDR3 loop reads CAWSLDTNTEAFF. DNA of the CDR3: TGTGCCTGGAGCCTCGACACTAACACTGAAGCTTTCTTT.

The J gene is TRBJ2-7, the V gene TRBV4-2, with TRBD2 identical over 10 bases. The CDR3 has 16 residues. Per the germline V gene, CDR1 is LGHNA and CDR2 is YNFKEQ. The V gene end was trimmed by 0 bases and the J gene end by 2 bases; junction bases not matched to a gene: 4. CDR3 DNA sequence: TGTGCCAGCAGCCAAGAGCCCACTAGCGGGACCTACGAGCAGTACTTC. This codes for CASSQEPTSGTYEQYF.

The V call is TRBV4-1, the J call TRBJ2-5; 7 nucleotides line up with TRBD2. The V gene end was trimmed by 4 bases and the J gene end by 5 bases; junction bases not matched to a gene: 1. Germline-derived CDR1 and CDR2 are MGHRA and YSYEKL. The CDR3 length is 12 residues. CDR3 in amino acids: CASSREGETQYF. CDR3 sequence (DNA): TGCGCCAGCAGCCGGGAGGGGGAGACCCAGTACTTC.